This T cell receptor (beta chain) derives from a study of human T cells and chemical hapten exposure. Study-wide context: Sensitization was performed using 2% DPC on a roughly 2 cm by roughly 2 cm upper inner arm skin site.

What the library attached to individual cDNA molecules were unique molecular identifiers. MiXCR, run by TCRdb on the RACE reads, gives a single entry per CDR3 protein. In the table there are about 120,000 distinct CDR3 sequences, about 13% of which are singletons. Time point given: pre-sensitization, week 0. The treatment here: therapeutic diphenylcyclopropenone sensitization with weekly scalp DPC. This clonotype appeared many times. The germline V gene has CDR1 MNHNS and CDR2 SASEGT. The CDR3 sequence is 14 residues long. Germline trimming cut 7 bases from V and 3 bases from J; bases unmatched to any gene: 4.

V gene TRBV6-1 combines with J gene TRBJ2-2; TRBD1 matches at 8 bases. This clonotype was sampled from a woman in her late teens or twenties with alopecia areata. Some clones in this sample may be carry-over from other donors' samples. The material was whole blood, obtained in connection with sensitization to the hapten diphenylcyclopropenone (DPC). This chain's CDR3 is CASTTTGDTGELFF. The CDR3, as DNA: TGTGCCAGCACCACGACAGGGGACACCGGGGAGCTGTTTTTT.